The 17 T cell receptor beta chains listed next were all sequenced from one sample in a study of cytomegalovirus exposure and HLA in healthy donors. The PCR employed 60 Vbeta primers together with 13 Jbeta primers. Using immunoSEQ multiplex PCR, the repertoire was profiled, and TCRdb retains in-frame clones only, with some absent. The data hold tens of thousands of clones, with 62% observed a single time. Specimen: PBMCs. Receptors were obtained from a male donor in good health and CMV-seropositive.

The chain couples TRBV6-1 to TRBJ1-5; a possible D gene is TRBD1 (5 bases). Germline V gene sequence: CDR1 MNHNS, CDR2 SASEGT. This CDR3 is built from 13 residues. Deletions cut 4 bases from V and 5 bases from J, with 9 bases between. The CDR3 reads CASSVGGDQPQHF. As DNA, the CDR3 is TGTGCCAGCAGTGTAGGAGGGGATCAGCCCCAGCATTTT.

J is TRBJ2-3 and V is TRBV19, with D possibly TRBD2 on 6 matching bases. Trimming removed 5 bases at V and 4 bases at J, with 10 bases between. CDR3 length: 13 amino acids. Germline V gives CDR1 LNHDA, CDR2 SQIVND (reference sequence). CDR3 coding DNA: TGTGCCAGTAGTCGGGGGAGTCCAGATACGCAGTATTTT. Translating it yields CASSRGSPDTQYF.

This rearrangement joins TRBV5-6 to TRBJ2-5; D might be TRBD2 (6 bases). Germline V lookup: CDR1 SGHDT, CDR2 YYEEEE. The CDR3 consists of 14 residues. Trimming removed 0 bases at V and 5 bases at J, with 11 bases between. Here the CDR3 DNA reads TGTGCCAGCAGCTTGGCGGGTCGGGAGGAGACCCAGTACTTC. Protein product: CASSLAGREETQYF. The full variable domain, with the rest looked up from reference TRBV5-6 and TRBJ2-5, is DAGVTQSPTHLIKTRGQQVTLRCSPKSGHDTVSWYQQALGQGPQFIFQYYEEEERQRGNFPDRFSGHQFPNYSSELNVNALLLGDSALYLCASSLAGREETQYFGPGTRLLVL.

The V and J genes are TRBV19 and TRBJ1-1; 8 nucleotides line up with TRBD1. The CDR3 extends over 16 amino acids. Germline V gives CDR1 LNHDA, CDR2 SQIVND (reference sequence). Losses at the gene ends were 7 bases for V and 5 bases for J; bases not matched to a gene: 15. The DNA of the CDR3 is TGTGCCAGTAAATCTCGACAGGGGTCAAGGTTGACTGAAGCTTTCTTT. Translated, it gives CASKSRQGSRLTEAFF.

The chain joins TRBV5-8 to TRBJ1-1, with TRBD1 as a possible D gene (6 bases). The CDR3 totals 13 residues. V shed 2 bases and J shed 3 bases, with 8 bases lying between them. Germline lookup yields CDR1 SGHTS and CDR2 YDEGEE. The CDR3 bases are TGTGCCAGCAGCTTACAGGGAGACACTGAAGCTTTCTTT. This translates into CASSLQGDTEAFF. Using reference TRBV5-8 and TRBJ1-1 for the parts outside the CDR3, the full variable domain is EAGVTQSPTHLIKTRGQQATLRCSPISGHTSVYWYQQALGLGLQFLLWYDEGEERNRGNFPPRFSGRQFPNYSSELNVNALELEDSALYLCASSLQGDTEAFFGQGTRLTVV.

The genes are TRBV19 and TRBJ2-3; TRBD1 matches 8 bases. Germline V lookup: CDR1 LNHDA, CDR2 SQIVND (reference sequence). This CDR3 region has 17 residues. The junction had 10 bases not matched to a gene; V was cut back by 1 base and J by 4 bases. The CDR3 coding sequence is TGTGCCAGTAGTATAGTGGCAGGGGGCAATGGCGCAGATACGCAGTATTTT. Its translation is CASSIVAGGNGADTQYF.

The gene calls are TRBV5-1 and TRBJ1-2, with 8 bases that match TRBD1. Germline loops: CDR1 SGHRS, CDR2 YFSETQ. CDR3 size: 14 residues. V shed 5 bases, J shed 3 bases, and the junction held 6 bases outside the gene matches. Here the CDR3 DNA reads TGCGCCAGCAGTTCCGGGACAGGCGACTATGGCTACACCTTC. This translates into CASSSGTGDYGYTF.

The V gene is TRBV6-6, the J gene TRBJ1-1; TRBD1 matches 10 bases. Per the germline V gene, CDR1 is MNHNY and CDR2 is SVGAGI (reference sequence). The CDR3 covers 14 residues. After removal of 0 bases from V and 7 bases from J, the junction contained 2 bases not matched to a gene. The CDR3 coding sequence is TGTGCCAGCAGTTACTCCGGACAGGGGGGTGAAGCTTTCTTT. Translating gives CASSYSGQGGEAFF.

The chain is built from TRBV9 and TRBJ1-4; D is undetermined. The CDR3 sequence is 15 residues long. Germline CDR1 and CDR2: SGDLS and YYNGEE. The V end was cut by 4 bases, the J end by 7 bases, with 17 bases between. The CDR3 spells CASSSSGSTLEKLFF. CDR3 nucleotide sequence: TGTGCCAGCAGCTCCTCCGGGTCCACCCTTGAAAAACTGTTTTTT.

This clone was detected a few times. The chain combines TRBV28 with TRBJ1-2; the match to TRBD1 covers 10 bases. The junction had 5 bases not matched to a gene; V was cut back by 6 bases and J by 4 bases. Germline CDR1 MDHEN, CDR2 SYDVKM. The CDR3 has 14 amino acids. In DNA, the CDR3 is TGTGCCAGCAGCCGGGGACAGGGGAGCTATGGCTACACCTTC. Translating it yields CASSRGQGSYGYTF.

The chain employs TRBV15 and TRBJ1-2; D remains ambiguous. The germline CDR1 and CDR2 sequences are LNHNV and YYDKDF (reference sequence). The CDR3 is 16 amino acids. V was shortened by 0 bases and J by 4 bases, with 15 bases between the two germline ends. The CDR3 coding sequence is TGTGCCACCAGCAGAGATCTCGTAGGGAGTCCCTATGGCTACACCTTC. Its translation is CATSRDLVGSPYGYTF.

The chain couples TRBV6-1 to TRBJ2-7; 9 nucleotides agree with TRBD2. The germline gives CDR1 MNHNS, CDR2 SASEGT. V trimming: 4 bases; J trimming: 0 bases; junction bases outside the gene matches: 13. CDR3 length: 18 residues. CDR3 bases: TGTGCCAGCAGTGGGGCGGGCGGGAGGGCCCCTTACTCCTACGAGCAGTACTTC. Translated, it gives CASSGAGGRAPYSYEQYF.

The chain joins TRBV2 to TRBJ1-4; 7 bases align to TRBD1. The CDR3 is 14 residues long. The V segment lost 6 bases and the J segment 8 bases; nucleotides outside the gene matches: 9. Germline V lookup: CDR1 SNHLY, CDR2 FYNNEI. This chain's CDR3 is CASRDPRGNEKLFF. The CDR3 coding sequence is TGTGCCAGCAGAGATCCCAGGGGGAACGAAAAACTGTTTTTT.

CDR3 nucleotide sequence: TGTGCCAGCAGTTCGGGACTAGCGGGGAGCTACGAGCAGTACTTC. Translation gives CASSSGLAGSYEQYF. The chain joins TRBV6-5 to TRBJ2-5, with 13 bases fitting TRBD2. The better agreement between TRBJ2-7 and the DNA end casts doubt on the J call. This CDR3 is built from 15 residues. Germline assignment: CDR1 MNHEY and CDR2 SVGAGI.

The chain carries TRBV18 and TRBJ1-2; the D gene is possibly TRBD1 (6 bases). The V gene lost 4 bases and the J gene lost 6 bases, with 12 bases spanning the gap. CDR1 KGHSH and CDR2 LQKENI come from the germline V gene. This CDR3 has 13 amino acids. The CDR3 loop is CASSQSHRDGYTF. CDR3 in DNA: TGTGCCAGCTCACAATCCCACAGGGATGGCTACACCTTC.

V usage is TRBV5-6 and J usage is TRBJ2-7, with 8 bases fitting TRBD1. CDR1 is SGHDT and CDR2 is YYEEEE in the germline V gene. The CDR3 totals 13 residues. With V trimmed by 2 bases and J by 3 bases, 1 base remained unmatched. CDR3 loop: CASSFGTGYEQYF. In nucleotides, the CDR3 is TGTGCCAGCAGCTTCGGGACAGGCTACGAGCAGTACTTC.

This clone was recorded a few times. V gene TRBV6-1 combines with J gene TRBJ1-1; the match to TRBD1 covers 9 bases. This CDR3 spans 13 amino acids. V trimming: 8 bases; J trimming: 3 bases; junction bases outside the gene matches: 4. From germline, CDR1 is MNHNS and CDR2 SASEGT. The CDR3 loop is CASEGTGYTEAFF. CDR3 coding DNA: TGTGCCAGCGAGGGGACAGGGTACACTGAAGCTTTCTTT.